The subject of this entry is one TCR beta chain. Its binding antigen is unknown. This sample is part of a study of cytomegalovirus exposure and HLA in healthy donors (dated by TCRdb to 2016 to 2017). The study in broad terms: An earlier analysis of approximately 640 of the donors reported approximately 290 Gb of sequence data and roughly 100 million unique TCR beta sequences from 150 million to 200 million T cells. Roughly 300 gigabases of sequencing data and roughly 80 million unique TCR sequences made up an early release that covered approximately 620 HLA-typed donors. Among the roughly 400 genotyped donors, about 83% belonged to the genetic ancestry cluster associated with self-reported Caucasian donors. The study was designed to test whether signatures of past pathogen exposure could be identified by cataloging public T cell receptors. The study profiled the T cell repertoires of approximately 700 subjects by immunosequencing and related them to cytomegalovirus serostatus. Along with the approximately 650-subject first cohort, a separate validation cohort of around 110 different subjects was used. To predict cytomegalovirus infection status, the study brought together high-throughput TCR immunosequencing, statistical association of individual TCRs with disease status, and machine learning. A later analysis re-examined previously published TCR beta repertoires from about 700 donors and added high-resolution HLA genotyping to investigate patterns of TCR occurrence. In the later analysis, no new phenotypic data were used to find candidate immune exposures; instead, reliance was placed on TCR beta sequences and their occurrence across donors. To decide whether each TCR beta V gene segment behaved as functional or pseudogenic, an earlier analysis of some 570 of the donors relied on high-throughput TCR beta sequencing. Alongside the repertoire data, information on donor age, sex, ethnicity and CMV serostatus was compiled. A later genetic analysis used genome-wide SNP genotypes for about three fifths of the 666 donors, treating that subset as a discovery cohort. Every discovery cohort repertoire had been produced on one sequencing platform. Class I and class II HLA loci were covered by the typing at four-digit resolution. Typing coverage differed by locus: A, B, C, DRB1 and DQB1 were typed in about 629-640 donors, DQA1 in roughly 510, DPA1 in approximately 610, and DPB1 in 450 to 480. Because of strong linkage in the cohort, four or five DR-DQ haplotypes were treated as single units for association and clustering. Among roughly 400 genotyped donors of the cohort, an average of roughly 240,000 unique TCR beta nucleotide sequences were sequenced per donor, around a sixth of them non-productive.

Libraries were built with the immunoSEQ multiplex PCR assay. A mixture of 60 forward primers for TCR Vbeta segments and 13 reverse primers for TCR Jbeta segments was used in the multiplex PCR. A multiplex PCR assay on genomic DNA amplified the CDR3 region of rearranged TCR beta genes. On the Illumina HiSeq System, the amplified TCR beta libraries were sequenced as 87-base-pair reads. The authors' pipeline ran thus. In a later analysis, roughly 80 million unique TCR beta chains were counted across the roughly 610 repertoires, and some 10 million of these chains were shared by at least two donors. A nearest-neighbor algorithm error-corrected the raw reads and collapsed the reads into unique sequences, merging closely related sequences to remove PCR and sequencing errors. V, D and J gene segments were assigned by aligning CDR3 sequences to IMGT reference sequences. Each retained sequence needed at least a six-nucleotide match to both a V gene segment and a J gene segment. Rearrangements were classified as productive when the CDR3 lacked stop codons and remained in frame with V and J, and all other rearrangements were classified as non-productive. CDR3 was defined according to IMGT convention as the region running from the second conserved V-encoded cysteine to the conserved J-encoded phenylalanine. Sequences without an unambiguous match to a single V gene segment were excluded from the earlier analysis of 450 to 650 of the donors. An earlier analysis of a few hundred of the donors called V segments functional above 56.7% productive rearrangements and segregating when the between-donor standard deviation exceeded 5%. A statistical classification framework was built to diagnose cytomegalovirus status from the catalog of TCR beta chain sequences. A later analysis assigned V and J genes by comparing TCR nucleotide sequences with IMGT/GENE-DB human TR gene sequences. The TCRdist pipeline was used in a later analysis to assign CDR3 sequences and most-parsimonious VDJ recombination scenarios. In a later analysis, each TCR beta chain was defined by its CDR3 amino acid sequence together with its V-gene family, and reads without a unique V-gene family were excluded. To address suspected cross-contamination and a sequencing artifact, a later analysis removed roughly 580 highly shared, low-generation-probability nucleotide sequences. In a later analysis, a clonal expansion index for each public chain was calculated from normalized within-repertoire ranks of inferred template counts. In a later analysis, generation probabilities were computed using a VDJ recombination model fitted to out-of-frame rearrangements, and the results were checked against IGoR. Hypergeometric tests were used in a later analysis to score TCR-TCR, TCR-HLA and TCR-CMV co-occurrence, with a repertoire-size bias correction applied to the TCR pairs. False discovery rates were estimated in a later analysis by permuting HLA or CMV assignments 20 times. In a later analysis, co-occurring TCRs were grouped using DBSCAN, with TCRdist sequence similarity added in when clustering inside HLA-allele-positive subsets. Repertoires with fewer than 30,000 or more than 120,000 public chains were left out of co-occurrence clustering, as were about 5 repertoires with anomalous nucleotide sharing. TCRdb's version of the immuneACCESS table is confined to in-frame rearrangements and falls short of the full clone set. An unresolved V gene accounts for under half of the shortfall where checked; the remainder is of unknown origin. V and J calls and clone size follow that table, whereas D and trimming were derived from the DNA. The table for this sample lists 100,000 to 150,000 clones. Jointly, the top ten make up roughly 1% of the sample.

Results and caveats for the whole study, not just this receptor: The sequencing pipeline was judged likely to have produced a cluster of highly shared sequence variants as a technical artifact. Correlated functional status among segregating V segments might be attributable to linkage disequilibrium, but an unknown experimental factor could not be ruled out. Because HLA typing was missing for some donors at each locus, association tests included only the typed subset. The authors suggested that the approach could potentially be generalized to other disease states and immunological phenotypes. Broadly in line with IMGT annotations, most TCR beta V segments showed up in productive rearrangements about 87% or about 30% of the time in an earlier analysis of a few hundred of the donors. In vitro tests confirmed that a few of the cytomegalovirus-associated TCR beta chains recognize cytomegalovirus antigens. The study gave a list of over 150 TCR beta chains associated with cytomegalovirus. When HLA alleles, especially DR and DQ, strongly co-occurred, attributing TCR associations to individual alleles was difficult. A later genetic analysis associated a missense DCLRE1C variant with V-gene and J-gene trimming of TCR beta chains, and an independent cohort replicated the association. Specific HLA alleles were associated with some 15,000 TCR beta sequences at a false discovery rate of 0.05 in a later analysis. Compared with the roughly 700-donor mean, donors in an Asian-associated ancestry cluster had fewer N-insertions in productive TCRs, according to a later genetic analysis. Sequencing depth was assumed to be roughly uniform across donors in the presence/absence analyses, though that assumption may not hold. A later analysis found that TCR association rates varied across HLA loci, with DRB1 alleles showing the most associated TCRs and HLA-C alleles the fewest. In a later analysis, HLA-associated TCR beta chains showed more clonal expansion and lower generation probabilities than non-associated chains that were equally common. The cohort was sequenced for TCR beta chains only, and without alpha or paired-chain data the features that could be detected were limited. The classifier was reported to diagnose cytomegalovirus status with high specificity and sensitivity in both the original and validation cohorts. A further reported finding was that TCR beta sequences accurately predicted the HLA-A and HLA-B alleles for most subjects in the first cohort. A later analysis reported that several top co-occurrence clusters appeared linked to parvovirus B19, influenza, CMV and Epstein-Barr virus. About 17 rarely observed V segments, including chromosome 9 orphons, were excluded from the earlier analysis of approximately 500 of the donors because counts were too low. Most TCR sequences were observed very rarely across donors, whereas some public TCRs were present in many individuals. Immune exposure information for the cohort was limited to CMV serostatus. Most CMV-associated TCR beta chains appeared to be HLA-restricted in a later analysis, and the HLA associations seemed to be driven largely by CMV exposure.

The cohort was made up of 650 to 700 healthy bone marrow donors. At the time of sampling, every cohort member was nominally healthy, though immune exposures that went unrecorded were likely present. The donor tested CMV seronegative, placing the donor among the 352 seronegative members of the cohort. A peripheral blood sample was collected from each donor, and TCR beta sequencing was performed on peripheral blood mononuclear cells. The Qiagen DNeasy Blood Extraction Kit was used to extract genomic DNA from the blood cell samples. The TCR was taken from a man younger than 35 in good health and CMV-seronegative. Sequencing was done on a sample of PBMCs.

The CDR3 protein: CAIRSAGGPSNEQFF. The DNA sequence is given as TGTGCCATCAGATCAGCGGGAGGGCCGTCCAATGAGCAGTTCTTC. The chain is made from TRBV10-3 and TRBJ2-1; 10 bases in between match TRBD2. Reading the germline V gene gives CDR1 ENHRY and CDR2 SYGVKD. Including cysteine and phenylalanine, the CDR3 has 15 amino acids. The only DNA kept is the CDR3, 45 bases in frame from the first base. Trimmed from V: 6 bases; trimmed from J: 6 bases; junction bases lacking a gene match: 8.